This T cell receptor beta chain was sequenced for a study of preoperative IRX-2 immunotherapy in early breast cancer. Sample treatment: preoperative locoregional IRX-2 cytokine immunotherapy. This phase Ib study tested locoregional IRX-2 cytokine immunotherapy given before surgery. CDR1 and CDR2 from the germline V gene are LNHDA and SQIVND (reference sequence). The CDR3 has 12 amino acids. V was cut by 9 bases and J by 5 bases, with 14 bases left in between. Only in-frame clones appear in the TCRdb table, and some are missing; sequencing was by immunoSEQ multiplex PCR. The sample carries approximately 100,000 clones, 86% recorded once.

This specimen consisted of tumor tissue, obtained after IRX-2 immunotherapy. J is TRBJ2-7 and V is TRBV19, with D possibly being TRBD2 (6 bases). The receptor comes from a human donor with breast cancer. This CDR3 reads CARTLGGNEQYF. The CDR3, as DNA: TGTGCCAGGACCTTGGGGGGAAACGAGCAGTACTTC.